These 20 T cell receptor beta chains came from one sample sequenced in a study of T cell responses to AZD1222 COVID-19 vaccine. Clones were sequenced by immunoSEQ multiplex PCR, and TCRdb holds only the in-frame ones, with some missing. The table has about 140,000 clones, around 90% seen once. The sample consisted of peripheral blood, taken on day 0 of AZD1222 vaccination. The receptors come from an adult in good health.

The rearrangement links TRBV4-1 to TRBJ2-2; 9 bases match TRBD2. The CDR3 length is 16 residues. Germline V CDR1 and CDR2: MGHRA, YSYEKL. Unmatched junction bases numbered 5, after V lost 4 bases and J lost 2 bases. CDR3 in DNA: TGCGCCAGCAGCCTCAGACTAGCGGCAAACACCGGGGAGCTGTTTTTT. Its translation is CASSLRLAANTGELFF.

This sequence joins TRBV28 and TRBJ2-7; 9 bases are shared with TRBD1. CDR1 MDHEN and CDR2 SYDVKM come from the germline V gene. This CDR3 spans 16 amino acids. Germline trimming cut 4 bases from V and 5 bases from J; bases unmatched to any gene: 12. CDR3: CASSSLWGQGFHEQYF. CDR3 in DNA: TGTGCCAGCAGTTCCCTATGGGGACAGGGTTTTCACGAGCAGTACTTC.

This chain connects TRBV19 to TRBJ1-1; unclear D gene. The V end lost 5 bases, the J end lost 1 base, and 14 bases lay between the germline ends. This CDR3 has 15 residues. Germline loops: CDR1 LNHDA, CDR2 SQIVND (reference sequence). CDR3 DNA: TGTGCCAGTAGTTCCATCTGGACCGCGAACACTGAAGCTTTCTTT. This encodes CASSSIWTANTEAFF.

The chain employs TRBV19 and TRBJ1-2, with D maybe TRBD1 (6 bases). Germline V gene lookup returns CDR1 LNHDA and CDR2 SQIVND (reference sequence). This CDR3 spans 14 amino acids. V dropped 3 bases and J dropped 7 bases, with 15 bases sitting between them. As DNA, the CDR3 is TGTGCCAGTAGTATTCAGTCGGGGGGCAGTGGCTACACCTTC. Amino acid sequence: CASSIQSGGSGYTF.

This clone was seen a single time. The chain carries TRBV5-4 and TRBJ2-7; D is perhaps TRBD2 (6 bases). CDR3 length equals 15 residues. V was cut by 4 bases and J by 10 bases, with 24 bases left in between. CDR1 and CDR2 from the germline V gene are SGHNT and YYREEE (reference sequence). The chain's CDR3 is CASSNTALARRGQYF. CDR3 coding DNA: TGTGCCAGCAGCAACACCGCCCTAGCGCGGAGGGGTCAGTACTTC.

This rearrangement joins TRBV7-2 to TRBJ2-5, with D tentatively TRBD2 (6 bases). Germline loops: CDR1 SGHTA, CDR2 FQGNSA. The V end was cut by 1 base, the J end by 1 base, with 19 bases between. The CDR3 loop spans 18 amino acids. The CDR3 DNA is TGTGCCAGCAGCTTAGGATCCGGGGGAGCGCGATTCCAAGAGACCCAGTACTTC. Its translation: CASSLGSGGARFQETQYF.

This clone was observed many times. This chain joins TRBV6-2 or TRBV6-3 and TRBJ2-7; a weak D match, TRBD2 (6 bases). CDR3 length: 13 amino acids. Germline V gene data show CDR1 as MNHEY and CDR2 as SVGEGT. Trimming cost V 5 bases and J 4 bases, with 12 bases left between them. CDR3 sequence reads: CASSPGEAYEQYF. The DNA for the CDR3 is TGTGCCAGCAGTCCGGGAGAGGCGTACGAGCAGTACTTC.

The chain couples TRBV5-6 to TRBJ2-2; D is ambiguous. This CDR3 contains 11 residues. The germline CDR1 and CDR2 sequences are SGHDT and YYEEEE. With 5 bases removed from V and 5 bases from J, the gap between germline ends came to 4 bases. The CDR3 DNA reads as TGTGCCAGCAGGGGGACCGGGGAGCTGTTTTTT. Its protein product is CASRGTGELFF.

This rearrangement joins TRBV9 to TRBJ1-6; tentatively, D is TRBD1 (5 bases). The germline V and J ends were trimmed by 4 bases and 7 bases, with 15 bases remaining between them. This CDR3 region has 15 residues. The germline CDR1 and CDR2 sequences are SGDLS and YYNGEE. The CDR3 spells CASSPTRTKNSPLHF. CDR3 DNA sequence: TGTGCCAGCAGCCCTACTAGGACAAAGAATTCACCCCTCCACTTT.

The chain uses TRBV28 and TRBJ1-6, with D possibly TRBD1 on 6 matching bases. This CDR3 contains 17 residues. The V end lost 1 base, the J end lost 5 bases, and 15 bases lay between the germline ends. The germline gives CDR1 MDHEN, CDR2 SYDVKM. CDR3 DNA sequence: TGTGCCAGCAGTTTATTGGGGGCAGTGCTAAATAATTCACCCCTCCACTTT. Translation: CASSLLGAVLNNSPLHF.

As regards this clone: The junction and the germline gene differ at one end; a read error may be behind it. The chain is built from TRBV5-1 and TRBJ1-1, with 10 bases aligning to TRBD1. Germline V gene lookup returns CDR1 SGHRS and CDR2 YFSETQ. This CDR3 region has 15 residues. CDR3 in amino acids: CASSSPGQGNSEAFF. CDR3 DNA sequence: TGCGCCAGCAGTTCACCGGGACAGGGGAACTCTGAAGCTTTCTTT.

The DNA of the CDR3 is TGTGCCAGCAGTATAGCGGGATGGTCCTACGAGCAGTACTTC. Protein product: CASSIAGWSYEQYF. This rearrangement joins TRBV27 to TRBJ2-7; 8 bases line up with TRBD2. Trimming cost V 5 bases and J 1 base; bases outside gene matches: 4. The CDR3 runs 14 residues. Germline V gene sequence: CDR1 MNHEY, CDR2 SMNVEV (reference sequence).

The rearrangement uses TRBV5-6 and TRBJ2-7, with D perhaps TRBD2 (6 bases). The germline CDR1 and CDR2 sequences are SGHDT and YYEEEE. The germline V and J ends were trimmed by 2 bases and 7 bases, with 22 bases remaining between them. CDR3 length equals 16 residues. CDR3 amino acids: CASSFVVTRRGEEQYF. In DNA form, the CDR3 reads TGTGCCAGCAGCTTCGTTGTCACGAGACGCGGGGAAGAGCAGTACTTC.

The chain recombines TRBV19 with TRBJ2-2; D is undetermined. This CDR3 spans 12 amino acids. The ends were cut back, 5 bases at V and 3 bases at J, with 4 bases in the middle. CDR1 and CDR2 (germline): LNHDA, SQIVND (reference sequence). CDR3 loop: CASSWYTGELFF. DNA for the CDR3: TGTGCCAGTAGTTGGTACACCGGGGAGCTGTTTTTT.

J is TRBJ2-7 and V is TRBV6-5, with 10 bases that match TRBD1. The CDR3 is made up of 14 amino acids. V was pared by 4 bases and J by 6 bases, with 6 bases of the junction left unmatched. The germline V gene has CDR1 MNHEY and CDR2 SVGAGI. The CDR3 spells CASSSYRDRGEQYF. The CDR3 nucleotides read TGTGCCAGCAGTTCGTACCGGGACAGGGGCGAGCAGTACTTC.

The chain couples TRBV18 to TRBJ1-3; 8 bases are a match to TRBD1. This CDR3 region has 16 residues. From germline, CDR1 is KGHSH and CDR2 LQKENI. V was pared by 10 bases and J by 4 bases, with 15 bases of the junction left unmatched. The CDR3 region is CANSEKRTGYGNTIYF. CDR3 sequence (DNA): TGTGCCAATTCCGAGAAAAGGACAGGGTACGGAAACACCATATATTTT.

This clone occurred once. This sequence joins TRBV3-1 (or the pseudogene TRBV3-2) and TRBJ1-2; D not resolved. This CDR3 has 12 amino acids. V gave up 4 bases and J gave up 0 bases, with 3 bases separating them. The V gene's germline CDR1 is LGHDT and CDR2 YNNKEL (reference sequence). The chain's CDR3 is CASSRTNYGYTF. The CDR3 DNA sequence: TGTGCCAGCAGCCGTACTAACTATGGCTACACCTTC.

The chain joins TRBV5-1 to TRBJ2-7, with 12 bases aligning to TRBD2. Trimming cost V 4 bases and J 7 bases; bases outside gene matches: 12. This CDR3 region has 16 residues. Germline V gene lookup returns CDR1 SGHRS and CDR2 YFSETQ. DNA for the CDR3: TGCGCCAGCAGCCTTCTTCTAGCGGGAGGGCCGGAAGAGCAGTACTTC. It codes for CASSLLLAGGPEEQYF.

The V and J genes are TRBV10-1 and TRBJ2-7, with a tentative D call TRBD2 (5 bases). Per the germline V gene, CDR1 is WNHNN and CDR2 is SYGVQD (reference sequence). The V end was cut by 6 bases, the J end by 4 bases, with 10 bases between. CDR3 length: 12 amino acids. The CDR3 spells CASSPGGYEQYF. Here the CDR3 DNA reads TGCGCCAGCAGCCCGGGCGGGTACGAGCAGTACTTC.

CDR3 DNA sequence: TGTGCCAGTAGCCACGGGAGACTCGGAAACACCATATATTTT. This sequence encodes CASSHGRLGNTIYF. The J gene is TRBJ1-3, the V gene TRBV19; D is uncertain. With 6 bases removed from V and 4 bases from J, the gap between germline ends came to 13 bases. The CDR3 sequence is 14 residues long. Germline CDR1 and CDR2: LNHDA and SQIVND (reference sequence).